The rows below give T cell receptor beta chains drawn from one sample of a study of patients and donors after allogeneic stem cell transplantation. TCRdb independently ran MiXCR on the RT-PCR reads; one entry per CDR3 protein. The profile covers about 400,000 distinct CDR3 sequences, with roughly 16% appearing a single time and less than 8% taken by the ten largest. Material: blood, either unsorted or a sorted T cell fraction (not recorded which). The receptors were sampled from a human donor who was either an allogeneic HSCT recipient or a stem cell or donor lymphocyte infusion donor (not recorded which). It is not recorded whose cells these are; they may come from a transplant donor. Both conserved end residues are part of each CDR3. D genes are given only for firm matches. Size values are once, few and many counts, or a class for expanded clones, and some rows have none.

j_gene	v_gene	abundance	d_gene	CDR3aa	CDR3nt
TRBJ2-1	TRBV5-6	NA	NA	CASSFPSFSGGLDNEQFF	TGTGCCAGCAGCTTTCCTTCTTTTAGCGGTGGGTTGGACAATGAGCAGTTCTTC
TRBJ1-3	TRBV2	once	NA	CASSATIGIPSTIYF	TGTGCCAGCAGCGCGACGATAGGCATCCCTTCCACCATATATTTT
TRBJ2-1	TRBV18	few	NA	CASSIGTLNEQFF	TGTGCCAGCTCTATTGGTACGCTTAATGAGCAGTTCTTC
TRBJ2-6	TRBV15	NA	NA	CATSRDLGSGANVLTF	TGTGCCACCAGCAGAGATCTGGGGTCAGGGGCCAACGTCCTGACTTTC
TRBJ1-5	TRBV19	NA	TRBD1	CASRLDRGNQPQHF	TGTGCCAGTAGACTCGACAGGGGCAATCAGCCCCAGCATTTT
TRBJ2-2	TRBV19	few	TRBD1	CASHWDRHRELFF	TGTGCCAGCCACTGGGACAGGCACCGGGAGCTGTTTTTT
TRBJ2-2	TRBV6-2/TRBV6-3	NA	NA	CASSYRADSYTGELFF	TGTGCCAGCAGTTACAGGGCGGACTCGTACACCGGGGAGCTGTTTTTT
TRBJ1-1	TRBV5-1	many	NA	CASSLDWGTEAFF	TGCGCCAGCAGCCTGGATTGGGGCACTGAAGCTTTCTTT
TRBJ2-7	TRBV6-5	NA	TRBD2	CASSYSSPGLSSYEQYF	TGTGCCAGCAGTTACTCCAGTCCGGGACTAAGCTCCTACGAGCAGTACTTC
TRBJ2-3	TRBV10-3	many	NA	CAISESVLEDTQYF	TGTGCCATCAGTGAGTCGGTACTAGAAGATACGCAGTATTTT
TRBJ1-3	TRBV19	NA	TRBD1	CASRTGGGPSSGNTIYF	TGTGCCAGTAGGACAGGAGGGGGCCCCTCCTCTGGGAACACCATATATTTT
TRBJ1-1	TRBV6-1	NA	TRBD1	CASINRGITEAFF	TGTGCCAGCATCAACAGGGGGATCACTGAAGCTTTCTTT
TRBJ2-7	TRBV4-3	NA	TRBD2	CASSQGGLAGGAYEQYF	TGCGCCAGCAGCCAGGGGGGATTAGCGGGGGGAGCCTACGAGCAGTACTTC
TRBJ2-5	TRBV5-1	NA	TRBD2	CASSLAPGSGGHQETQYF	TGCGCCAGCAGCTTGGCCCCCGGAAGCGGGGGACACCAAGAGACCCAGTACTTC
TRBJ2-1	TRBV6-2/TRBV6-3	NA	NA	CASTTFDEQFF	TGTGCCAGCACGACGTTCGATGAGCAGTTCTTC
TRBJ1-2	TRBV6-1	few	NA	CASSEGRQGQGYTF	TGTGCCAGCAGTGAAGGGAGGCAGGGACAAGGCTACACCTTC
TRBJ1-1	TRBV5-1	NA	NA	CASSLVPQGMNTEAFF	TGCGCCAGCAGCTTGGTACCCCAGGGGATGAACACTGAAGCTTTCTTT
TRBJ2-2	TRBV30	NA	NA	CAWERPWGTGELFF	TGTGCCTGGGAACGGCCGTGGGGGACCGGGGAGCTGTTTTTT
TRBJ2-5	TRBV20-1	few	NA	CSAREQIQETQYF	TGCAGTGCTAGAGAACAGATCCAAGAGACCCAGTACTTC
TRBJ2-7	TRBV2	NA	NA	CASSAAGYEQYF	TGTGCCAGCAGTGCGGCCGGATACGAGCAGTACTTC
TRBJ2-5	TRBV5-1	many	NA	CASSLFWVRETQYF	TGCGCCAGCAGCTTGTTCTGGGTACGGGAGACCCAGTACTTC
TRBJ2-3	TRBV3-1	few	NA	CASSQVFSRLVRDTQYF	TGTGCCAGCAGCCAAGTATTCTCGCGGCTAGTTCGGGATACGCAGTATTTT
TRBJ2-3	TRBV20-1	few	NA	CSAREGASTDTQYF	TGCAGTGCTAGGGAGGGGGCGTCCACAGATACGCAGTATTTT
TRBJ2-3	TRBV6-2/TRBV6-3	NA	TRBD2	CASSYIGGGAGNTQYF	TGTGCCAGCAGTTACATCGGCGGGGGGGCCGGTAATACGCAGTATTTT
TRBJ2-5	TRBV18	NA	NA	CASSPPGGRETQYF	TGTGCCAGCTCACCACCGGGGGGTCGGGAGACCCAGTACTTC
TRBJ2-2	TRBV20-1	NA	NA	CSARVRDFTGELFF	TGCAGTGCTAGAGTAAGAGACTTCACCGGGGAGCTGTTTTTT
TRBJ1-3	TRBV5-1	few	NA	CASKGWDVGNTIYF	TGCGCCAGCAAGGGCTGGGACGTCGGAAACACCATATATTTT